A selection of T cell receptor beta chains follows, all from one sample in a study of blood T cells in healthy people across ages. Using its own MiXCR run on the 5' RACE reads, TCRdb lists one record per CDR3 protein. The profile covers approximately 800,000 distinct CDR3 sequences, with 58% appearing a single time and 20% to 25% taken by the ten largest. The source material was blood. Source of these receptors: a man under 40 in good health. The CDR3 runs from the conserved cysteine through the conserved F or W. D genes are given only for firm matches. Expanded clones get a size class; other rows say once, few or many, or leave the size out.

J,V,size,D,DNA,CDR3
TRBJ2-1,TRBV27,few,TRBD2,TGTGCCAGCACCCCAATAGCGGGGGAATACAATGAGCAGTTCTTC,CASTPIAGEYNEQFF
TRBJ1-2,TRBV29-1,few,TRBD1,TGCAGCGTTGGAGAGGGACAGTTCTATGGCTACACCTTC,CSVGEGQFYGYTF
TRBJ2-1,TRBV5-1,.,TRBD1,TGCGCCAGCAGCTTGTTTTCCGGGACAGGATCCCGCAATGAGCAGTTCTTC,CASSLFSGTGSRNEQFF
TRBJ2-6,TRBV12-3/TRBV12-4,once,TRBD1,TGTGCCAGCAGCAGACAGGGGGCGGCTGGGGCCAACGTCCTGACTTTC,CASSRQGAAGANVLTF
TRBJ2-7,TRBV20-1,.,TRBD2,TGCAGTGCGGCCGGGACTAGCGGCGAGCAGTACTTC,CSAAGTSGEQYF
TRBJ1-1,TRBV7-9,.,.,TGTGCCAGCAGCTTGGGGAGCCGTGAAGCTTTCTTT,CASSLGSREAFF
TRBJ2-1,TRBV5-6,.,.,TGTGCCAGCAGCTTGGGTGATACAGGGCACCGCTACAATGAGCAGTTCTTC,CASSLGDTGHRYNEQFF
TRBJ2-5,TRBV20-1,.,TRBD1,TGCAGCGCTAGAGTACCCTGGGACAGGGCACGGGAAGAGACCCAGTACTTC,CSARVPWDRAREETQYF
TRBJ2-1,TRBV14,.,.,TGTGCCAGCAGCCAAGATGTGGGGCTCCGGTTCTTC,CASSQDVGLRFF
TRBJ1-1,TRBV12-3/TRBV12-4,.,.,TGTGCCAGCAGCCAGGGATCTTTCACTGAAGCTTTCTTT,CASSQGSFTEAFF
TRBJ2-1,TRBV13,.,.,TGTGCCAGCAGCTTGTCTAGGAAGGAGACCCAGTTCTTC,CASSLSRKETQFF
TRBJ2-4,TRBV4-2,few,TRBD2,TGTGCCAGCAGCCCGGCCGGGGGGGAAAGGGTGTACTTC,CASSPAGGERVYF
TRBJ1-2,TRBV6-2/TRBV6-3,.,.,TGTGCCAGCACGGGTCCTAACTATGGCTACACCTTC,CASTGPNYGYTF
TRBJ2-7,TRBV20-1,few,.,TGCAGTGCTACGAAGACAGGAGCTGGGTACGAGCAGTACTTC,CSATKTGAGYEQYF
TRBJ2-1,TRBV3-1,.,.,TGTGCCAGCAGCCGGGGGTCCGGGGCGCATGAGCAGTTCTTC,CASSRGSGAHEQFF
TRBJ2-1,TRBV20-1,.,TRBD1,TGCAGTGCCCTGACTCGGGACAGGGTCGACAATGAGCAGTTCTTC,CSALTRDRVDNEQFF
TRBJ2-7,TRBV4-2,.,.,TGTGCCAGCAGCCAAGCCCTAGCCAGCGACGAGCAGTACTTC,CASSQALASDEQYF
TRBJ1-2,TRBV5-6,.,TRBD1,TGTGCCAGCAGCTCGCCGGGTGGGGACAGGAACTATGGCTACACCTTC,CASSSPGGDRNYGYTF
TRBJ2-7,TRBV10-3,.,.,TGTGCCATCTCGGCGGGTAGTTACGAGCAGTACTTC,CAISAGSYEQYF
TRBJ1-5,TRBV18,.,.,TGTGCCAGCTCACCTGAAGGGAACGCCGATCAGCCCCAGCATTTT,CASSPEGNADQPQHF
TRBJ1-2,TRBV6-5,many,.,TGTGCCAGCAGTTACTCGGGGGACGGCTACACCTTC,CASSYSGDGYTF
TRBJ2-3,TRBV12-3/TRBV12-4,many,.,TGTGCCAGCAGTTTCAGGGGGGGCGGAGATGCGCAGTATTTT,CASSFRGGGDAQYF
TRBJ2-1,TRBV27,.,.,TGTGCCAGCAGTCCCCAAGGGAAATACAATGAGCAGTTCTTC,CASSPQGKYNEQFF
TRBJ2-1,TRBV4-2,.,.,TGTGCCAGCAGCCAGGAGGGAACGAGCTCCTACAATGAGCAGTTCTTC,CASSQEGTSSYNEQFF
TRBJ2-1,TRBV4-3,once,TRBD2,TGCGCCAGCGGGGGGGAAATAGGGTACCAGCAGTTCTTC,CASGGEIGYQQFF
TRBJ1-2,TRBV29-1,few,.,TGCAGCGTCGATCCACAGGGAGGGGACTATGGCTACACCTTC,CSVDPQGGDYGYTF
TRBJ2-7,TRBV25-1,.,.,TGTGCCAGCAGTAGAAGAGACTACGAGCAGTACTTC,CASSRRDYEQYF
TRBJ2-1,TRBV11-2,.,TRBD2,TGTGCCAGCAGCCCATATACGGGGGGGCTGGTTTATGAGCAGTTCTTC,CASSPYTGGLVYEQFF
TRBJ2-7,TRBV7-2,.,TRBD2,TGTGCCAGCGGCGGGACTAGGTTCGAGCAGTACTTC,CASGGTRFEQYF
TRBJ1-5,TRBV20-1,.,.,TGCAGTGCTAGAGGGACCGACCGTTGGTTTCAGCCCCAGCATTTT,CSARGTDRWFQPQHF
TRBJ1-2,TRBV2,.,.,TGTGCCAGCAGTGAGGTTCAGGGAGGGAACTATGGCTACACCTTC,CASSEVQGGNYGYTF
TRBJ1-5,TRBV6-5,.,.,TGTGCCAGCAGTTACGCCCGGGCCAACCAGCCCCAGCATTTT,CASSYARANQPQHF
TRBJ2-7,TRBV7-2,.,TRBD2,TGTGCCAGCAGCTTAGTATTAGCGGGAGCCCGCGAGCAGTACTTC,CASSLVLAGAREQYF
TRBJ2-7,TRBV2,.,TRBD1,TGTGCCGCGTCTGGGACAGGGCACTACGAGCAGTACTTC,CAASGTGHYEQYF
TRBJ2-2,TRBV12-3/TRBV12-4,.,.,TGTGCCAGCAGTTTAGTCAACTTGGAGAACACCGGGGAGCTGTTTTTT,CASSLVNLENTGELFF
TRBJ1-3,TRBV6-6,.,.,TGTGCCAGCAGTTGGGGGACGCAGAGCTCTGGAAACACCATATATTTT,CASSWGTQSSGNTIYF
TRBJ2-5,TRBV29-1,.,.,TGCAGCGTTGTGGGTCGGGGCGACCAAGAGACCCAGTACTTC,CSVVGRGDQETQYF
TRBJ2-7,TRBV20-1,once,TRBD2,TGCAGTGCTAAAGTAACTAGCGCATTCTACGAGCAGTACTTC,CSAKVTSAFYEQYF
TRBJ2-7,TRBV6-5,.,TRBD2,TGTGCCAGCACTGCGGGGGTGTCGCCCTACGAGCAGTACTTC,CASTAGVSPYEQYF
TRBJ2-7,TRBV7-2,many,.,TGTGCCAGCAGCTTAGCGGCCTCTTACGAGCAGTACTTC,CASSLAASYEQYF
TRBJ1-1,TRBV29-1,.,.,TGCAGCGGGGTTAGGGGTGCGGATACTGAAGCTTTCTTT,CSGVRGADTEAFF
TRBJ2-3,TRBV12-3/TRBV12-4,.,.,TGTGCCAGCAGTTTAGATCGGGGTAGATTTCGAGATACGCAGTATTTT,CASSLDRGRFRDTQYF
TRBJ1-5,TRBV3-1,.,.,TGTGCCAGCAGCCAAGGCCGCAGCTATTATCAGCCCCAGCATTTT,CASSQGRSYYQPQHF
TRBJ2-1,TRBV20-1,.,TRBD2,TGCAGTGCTAGTCTCCCTAGCGGAGCCAACAATGAGCAGTTCTTC,CSASLPSGANNEQFF
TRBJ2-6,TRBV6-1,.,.,TGTGCCAGCCTTGCCCCAGGGTTCCCATCCTTCGGGGCCAACGTCCTGACTTTC,CASLAPGFPSFGANVLTF
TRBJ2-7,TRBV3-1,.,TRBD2,TGTGCCAGCAGCCCCCGGACTAGAGAGCAGTACTTC,CASSPRTREQYF
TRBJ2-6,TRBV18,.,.,TGTGCCAGCTCACCAAGGCAGCTCGACTCTGGGGCCAACGTCCTGACTTTC,CASSPRQLDSGANVLTF
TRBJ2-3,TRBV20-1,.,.,TGCAGTGCTAGCGGGATCACAGATACGCAGTATTTT,CSASGITDTQYF
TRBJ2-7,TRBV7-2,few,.,TGTGCCAGCAGCTTATGGGAATCGGGAGACGAGCAGTACTTC,CASSLWESGDEQYF
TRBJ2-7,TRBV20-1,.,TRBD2,TGCAGTGCTGGGACTAGCGGACTCGGGGAGCAGTACTTC,CSAGTSGLGEQYF
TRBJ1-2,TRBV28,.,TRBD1,TGTGCCAGCAGTGCGGACAGGGGTCCCTGGGGCTACACCTTC,CASSADRGPWGYTF
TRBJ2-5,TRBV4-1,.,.,TGCGCCAGCAGCCAAGCAATGTCAGAGACCCAGTACTTC,CASSQAMSETQYF
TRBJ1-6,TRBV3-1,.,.,TGTGCCAGCACCGAGCGAAGGGGCGCTGGCTCCTATAATTCACCCCTCCACTTT,CASTERRGAGSYNSPLHF
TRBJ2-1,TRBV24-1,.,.,TGTGCCACCTCGAGGGTCGGGGGTAATGAGCAGTTCTTC,CATSRVGGNEQFF
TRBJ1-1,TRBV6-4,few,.,TGTGCCAGCAGAAGGACGGTGAACACTGAAGCTTTCTTT,CASRRTVNTEAFF